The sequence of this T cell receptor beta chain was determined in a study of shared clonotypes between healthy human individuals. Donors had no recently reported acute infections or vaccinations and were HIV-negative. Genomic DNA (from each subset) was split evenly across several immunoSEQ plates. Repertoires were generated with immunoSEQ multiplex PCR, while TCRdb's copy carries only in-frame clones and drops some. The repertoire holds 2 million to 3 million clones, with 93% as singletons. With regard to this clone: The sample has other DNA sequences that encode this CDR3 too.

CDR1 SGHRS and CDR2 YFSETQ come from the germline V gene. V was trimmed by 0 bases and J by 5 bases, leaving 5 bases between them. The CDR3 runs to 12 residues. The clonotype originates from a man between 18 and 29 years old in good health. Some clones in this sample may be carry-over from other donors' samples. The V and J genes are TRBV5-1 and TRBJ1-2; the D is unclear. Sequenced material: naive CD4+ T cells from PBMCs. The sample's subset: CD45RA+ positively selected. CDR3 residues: CASSLEGYGYTF. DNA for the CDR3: TGCGCCAGCAGCTTGGAAGGATATGGCTACACCTTC.